The source of this T cell receptor (beta chain) is a study of glioma-infiltrating T cells after dendritic cell vaccination. Isocitrate dehydrogenase mutation was absent in all glioblastoma patients. Before vaccination, two weeks after the third vaccination, and at progression, PBMC were collected. Produced via immunoSEQ multiplex PCR; TCRdb's table is partial and in-frame only. The sample gives about 92,000 clones, about nine tenths of which show up once; approximately 14% is in the top ten. J was trimmed by 6 bases and V by 6 bases; bases with no gene match: 11. This CDR3 has 14 residues. Germline V gives CDR1 SQVTM, CDR2 ANQGSEA.

The sequence came from a human donor with glioblastoma. The material sequenced was blood, taken before dendritic cell vaccination. The chain couples TRBV29-1 to TRBJ2-1, with 7 nucleotides matching TRBD1. CDR3 in amino acids: CSVVTGASPNEQFF. As DNA, the CDR3 is TGCAGCGTCGTTACAGGGGCCTCCCCCAATGAGCAGTTCTTC.